Below are 32 T cell receptor beta chains sequenced from a single sample in a study of blood T cell repertoires in COVID-19. The data were produced by immunoSEQ multiplex PCR, yet TCRdb's version contains in-frame clones alone and is incomplete. The data hold approximately 280,000 clones, with around 87% observed a single time. The specimen sequenced was peripheral blood. These receptors were taken from a woman aged 25 to 45 who had recovered from COVID-19.

The CDR3 bases are TGTGCCAGCAGCCGTCGCGGCTCCTACAATGAGCAGTTCTTC. Amino acids: CASSRRGSYNEQFF. The chain combines TRBV6-5 with TRBJ2-1; D remains unclear. Trimming removed 6 bases at V and 0 bases at J, with 9 bases between. This CDR3 is 14 amino acids long. Germline assignment: CDR1 MNHEY and CDR2 SVGAGI.

V is TRBV5-5 and J is TRBJ2-1; a weak D match, TRBD1 (6 bases). Germline CDR1 reads SGHKS; CDR2 reads YYEKEE (reference sequence). The CDR3 has 14 amino acids. The germline V and J ends were trimmed by 0 bases and 3 bases, with 7 bases remaining between them. The CDR3, as DNA: TGTGCCAGCAGCTTGGCAGGGGTCTACAATGAGCAGTTCTTC. Translated, it gives CASSLAGVYNEQFF.

V usage is TRBV4-3 and J usage is TRBJ2-2; D perhaps matches TRBD2 (7 bases). There are 16 residues in the CDR3. Germline CDR1 LGHNA, CDR2 YSLEER. The V gene lost 3 bases and the J gene lost 1 base, with 12 bases spanning the gap. Here the CDR3 DNA reads TGCGCCAGCAGCCAGGGAGGGGGAGTGAACACCGGGGAGCTGTTTTTT. Its translation: CASSQGGGVNTGELFF.

The chain is built from TRBV4-1 and TRBJ1-4, with TRBD1 matching over 11 bases. V shed 4 bases and J 7 bases; nucleotides not matched to a gene: 8. The CDR3 runs 16 residues. Germline lookup yields CDR1 MGHRA and CDR2 YSYEKL. CDR3 amino acids: CASSLSTGTGGEKLFF. In nucleotides, the CDR3 is TGCGCCAGCAGCCTCAGCACCGGGACAGGGGGTGAAAAACTGTTTTTT.

This chain connects TRBV2 to TRBJ2-2; 9 bases are a match to TRBD1. The CDR3 is made up of 13 amino acids. V shed 5 bases and J 6 bases; nucleotides not matched to a gene: 1. The V gene's germline CDR1 is SNHLY and CDR2 FYNNEI. The CDR3 sequence: CASSRQGAGELFF. In DNA, the CDR3 is TGTGCCAGCAGTAGACAGGGGGCCGGGGAGCTGTTTTTT.

The rearrangement joins TRBV29-1 to TRBJ2-1; D is possibly TRBD2 (5 bases). Germline assignment: CDR1 SQVTM and CDR2 ANQGSEA. V lost 6 bases, J lost 10 bases, and 22 bases lay in between. CDR3 length equals 14 residues. The CDR3 DNA follows: TGCAGCGTCGATGTGGGCGGGCGGAACGGGGAGCAGTTCTTC. This encodes CSVDVGGRNGEQFF.

The V and J genes are TRBV10-3 and TRBJ1-1; D unclear. This CDR3 region has 14 residues. CDR1 ENHRY and CDR2 SYGVKD come from the germline V gene. V was shortened by 0 bases and J by 1 base, with 6 bases between the two germline ends. CDR3 region: CAISESPQNTEAFF. The DNA of the CDR3 is TGTGCCATCAGTGAGTCGCCACAGAACACTGAAGCTTTCTTT.

The V gene is TRBV27, the J gene TRBJ2-3, with 9 bases that match TRBD2. V dropped 4 bases and J dropped 5; count of bases not matched to a gene: 4. The CDR3 runs 14 residues. Germline CDR1 is MNHEY and CDR2 is SMNVEV (reference sequence). The DNA of the CDR3 is TGTGCCAGCAGTTCTGGACTAGCGCGAGATACGCAGTATTTT. Its translation: CASSSGLARDTQYF.

The chain joins TRBV9 to TRBJ1-2; TRBD1 might be the D (6 bases). V lost 0 bases and J 1 base, leaving 10 bases between the germline ends. CDR1 is SGDLS and CDR2 is YYNGEE in the germline V gene. This CDR3 is 15 amino acids long. The CDR3 loop is CASSVGQGINYGYTF. DNA of the CDR3: TGTGCCAGCAGCGTAGGGCAGGGGATTAACTATGGCTACACCTTC.

The rearrangement joins TRBV10-3 to TRBJ1-1; TRBD1 matches 12 bases. Germline CDR1 reads ENHRY; CDR2 reads SYGVKD. V was pared by 6 bases and J by 11 bases, with 13 bases of the junction left unmatched. The CDR3 runs to 15 residues. CDR3 sequence: CAIRDTGTGGLRAFF. The CDR3 DNA is TGTGCCATCAGGGACACCGGGACAGGGGGCTTGCGGGCTTTCTTT.

In DNA form, the CDR3 reads TGTGCCAGCAGCTTGCAGGGGGCCTACGAGCAGTACTTC. Residues: CASSLQGAYEQYF. The chain combines TRBV5-8 with TRBJ2-7, with 7 nucleotides matching TRBD1. This CDR3 is 13 amino acids long. V lost 1 base, J lost 2 bases, and 0 bases stayed unmatched. Germline V gene lookup returns CDR1 SGHTS and CDR2 YDEGEE.

For the CDR3, the DNA is TGTGCCAGCAGTTCCCGACAGGGATCTCTTTACGAGCAGTACTTC. This sequence encodes CASSSRQGSLYEQYF. The chain is built from TRBV28 and TRBJ2-7, with 7 nucleotides matching TRBD1. With 4 bases clipped from V and 4 bases from J, the junction kept 10 bases outside the gene matches. The CDR3 totals 15 residues. Germline loops: CDR1 MDHEN, CDR2 SYDVKM.

J is TRBJ1-3 and V is TRBV21-1. TRBV21-1 corresponds to a pseudogene. The CDR3 has 17 amino acids. The CDR3 loop reads CASSKGSGHFSGNTIYF. Written as DNA, the CDR3 is TGTGCCAGCAGCAAAGGTAGCGGGCACTTCTCTGGAAACACCATATATTTT.

V usage is TRBV6-2 or TRBV6-3 and J usage is TRBJ2-1; D is uncertain. Germline lookup yields CDR1 MNHEY and CDR2 SVGEGT. The CDR3 runs to 14 residues. V lost 6 bases to trimming and J lost 2 bases, with 11 bases between them. CDR3 residues: CASSPLGAYNEQFF. In nucleotides, the CDR3 is TGTGCCAGCAGCCCACTTGGAGCCTACAATGAGCAGTTCTTC.

V gene TRBV28 combines with J gene TRBJ1-2; no firm D call. The germline V and J ends were trimmed by 6 bases and 0 bases, with 17 bases remaining between them. The CDR3 runs to 16 residues. Germline CDR1 MDHEN, CDR2 SYDVKM. In nucleotides, the CDR3 is TGTGCCAGCAGCCGAACGGTCACAGCTACTAACTATGGCTACACCTTC. Translated: CASSRTVTATNYGYTF.

This clone was observed a handful of times. V gene TRBV10-3 combines with J gene TRBJ2-6, with TRBD1 matching 11 bases. CDR3 length equals 16 residues. J lost 0 bases, V lost 8 bases, and 3 bases had no gene match. Germline CDR1 reads ENHRY; CDR2 reads SYGVKD. The CDR3 loop reads CAISGTGGSGANVLTF. As DNA, the CDR3 is TGTGCCATCTCTGGGACAGGGGGCTCTGGGGCCAACGTCCTGACTTTC.

This chain joins TRBV19 and TRBJ2-7; 7 positions agree with TRBD2. Germline V gene data show CDR1 as LNHDA and CDR2 as SQIVND (reference sequence). The J segment lost 2 bases and the V segment lost 6 bases, leaving 10 bases of the junction unmatched. The CDR3 consists of 15 residues. CDR3 amino acids: CASRAVAGLTYEQYF. The CDR3, as DNA: TGTGCCAGTAGGGCGGTAGCGGGTCTCACCTACGAGCAGTACTTC.

The V call is TRBV18, the J call TRBJ2-2; D is undetermined. Per germline, CDR1 KGHSH and CDR2 LQKENI. The CDR3 is 16 amino acids. Trimming left V 8 bases short and J 0 bases short, with 16 bases between. The CDR3 DNA reads TGTGCCAGCCGAAAATTCAAAGCTGCGAACACCGGGGAGCTGTTTTTT. It yields the protein CASRKFKAANTGELFF.

The chain couples TRBV28 to TRBJ2-7; TRBD2 matches 14 bases. The CDR3 has 18 amino acids. V gave up 0 bases and J gave up 5 bases; unmatched junction bases: 9. Germline values: CDR1 MDHEN, CDR2 SYDVKM. CDR3 bases: TGTGCCAGCAGTTTATGGATGGGGACTAGCGGGAGAATGAACGAGCAGTACTTC. Its translation is CASSLWMGTSGRMNEQYF.

The chain uses TRBV9 and TRBJ2-5, with 9 bases fitting TRBD1. Germline CDR1 reads SGDLS; CDR2 reads YYNGEE. V lost 4 bases to trimming and J lost 2 bases; unmatched junction nucleotides: 3. This CDR3 comprises 14 residues. The CDR3 region has the DNA TGTGCCAGCAGCCGGACAGGGGAACAAGAGACCCAGTACTTC. It translates to CASSRTGEQETQYF.

Of note for this clone: Other DNA sequences in the same sample also yield this CDR3. J is TRBJ1-5 and V is TRBV5-1, with a weak D call TRBD1 (5 bases). V was trimmed by 0 bases and J by 6 bases, leaving 10 bases between them. CDR3 length: 14 amino acids. The germline V gene encodes CDR1 SGHRS and CDR2 YFSETQ. CDR3 DNA sequence: TGCGCCAGCAGCTTGGAAGGGGCCGGTCAGCCCCAGCATTTT. Protein: CASSLEGAGQPQHF.

V gene TRBV7-2 combines with J gene TRBJ2-7; TRBD2 agrees at 9 bases. The length of the CDR3 is 14 residues. Unmatched junction bases numbered 10, after V lost 7 bases and J lost 6 bases. Per the germline V gene, CDR1 is SGHTA and CDR2 is FQGNSA. In nucleotides, the CDR3 is TGTGCCAGCACCACCGGGACTAGCCTCCGCGAGCAGTACTTC. This codes for CASTTGTSLREQYF.

This clone was seen just once. In the same sample, other DNA sequences code for this CDR3. CDR3 loop: CASSQDRGGAYEQYF. In nucleotides, the CDR3 is TGCGCCAGCAGCCAAGATCGTGGGGGGGCCTACGAGCAGTACTTC. The rearrangement joins TRBV4-1 to TRBJ2-7; 7 bases align to TRBD2. In germline, CDR1 is MGHRA, CDR2 YSYEKL. This CDR3 is built from 15 residues. Losses at the gene ends were 0 bases for V and 2 bases for J; bases not matched to a gene: 4.

The sample holds one count of this clone. The V call is TRBV7-8, the J call TRBJ2-1, with TRBD2 matching 8 bases. The CDR3 sequence is 17 residues long. Germline V gene data show CDR1 as SGHVS and CDR2 as FQNEAQ. Unmatched junction bases numbered 5, after V lost 0 bases and J lost 1 base. The CDR3 nucleotides are TGTGCCAGCAGCTTAGCGCCCCCTAGCGGGTCCTACAATGAGCAGTTCTTC. This codes for CASSLAPPSGSYNEQFF.

The chain is built from TRBV12-5 and TRBJ2-7, with D possibly matching TRBD2 (5 bases). Germline assignment: CDR1 LGHNT and CDR2 FRNRAP. The V end lost 6 bases, the J end lost 7 bases, and 10 bases lay between the germline ends. This CDR3 has 11 residues. The CDR3 DNA is TGTGCTAGTGGGAGGGCTATGGAGCAGTACTTC. Protein product: CASGRAMEQYF.

The rearrangement uses TRBV29-1 and TRBJ2-5, with TRBD2 as a possible D gene (5 bases). Per germline, CDR1 SQVTM and CDR2 ANQGSEA. The CDR3 contains 11 residues. In DNA form, the CDR3 reads TGCAGACCGGGGTACCAAGAGACCCAGTACTTC. Translating gives CRPGYQETQYF.

This clone has only one observation. V gene TRBV6-1 combines with J gene TRBJ1-2, with D unresolved. Trimming took off 8 bases at V and 4 bases at J, with 17 bases between the two ends. This CDR3 comprises 14 residues. Germline CDR1 MNHNS, CDR2 SASEGT. The chain's CDR3 is CASGPGDSIYGYTF. The CDR3 DNA is TGTGCCAGCGGCCCGGGTGATTCAATCTATGGCTACACCTTC.

The chain is built from TRBV11-1 and TRBJ1-2; 7 nucleotides align to TRBD1. Germline CDR1 is SGHAT and CDR2 is FQDESV (reference sequence). CDR3 length equals 16 residues. V lost 4 bases to trimming and J lost 3 bases; unmatched junction nucleotides: 11. The CDR3 bases are TGTGCCAGCAGCTACAACACCAGGGGGATCGACTATGGCTACACCTTC. Its protein is CASSYNTRGIDYGYTF.

This chain joins TRBV10-2 and TRBJ2-2; possibly TRBD1 for D (6 bases). The germline V gene has CDR1 WSHSY and CDR2 SAAADI. CDR3 length: 17 amino acids. V shed 4 bases and J shed 0 bases, with 15 bases lying between them. CDR3 nucleotide sequence: TGCGCCAGCAGTGGAGGATCCTACAGGGCGAACACCGGGGAGCTGTTTTTT. Amino acid sequence: CASSGGSYRANTGELFF.

The chain recombines TRBV13 with TRBJ2-7; tentative D call: TRBD2 (5 bases). CDR3 length equals 15 residues. Trimming removed 5 bases from V and 4 bases from J, with 18 bases in between. Germline loops: CDR1 PRHDT, CDR2 FYEKMQ (reference sequence). This CDR3 is CASSRLKTGKYEQYF. The CDR3 DNA sequence: TGTGCCAGCAGCCGACTCAAGACGGGAAAATACGAGCAGTACTTC.

J is TRBJ2-7 and V is TRBV29-1; TRBD1 matches at 10 bases. CDR1 is SQVTM and CDR2 is ANQGSEA in the germline V gene. Trimming removed 2 bases from V and 2 bases from J; junction bases left unmatched: 3. CDR3 length: 14 residues. Here the CDR3 reads CSVELGQGPYEQYF. CDR3 coding DNA: TGCAGCGTTGAACTGGGACAGGGGCCCTACGAGCAGTACTTC.

The gene calls are TRBV2 and TRBJ2-7, with TRBD1 matching 7 bases. J lost 2 bases, V lost 11 bases, and 9 bases had no gene match. CDR3 length: 13 amino acids. Germline assignment: CDR1 SNHLY and CDR2 FYNNEI. This chain's CDR3 is CAYLGQEPYEQYF. In nucleotides, the CDR3 is TGTGCCTACCTAGGACAGGAGCCCTACGAGCAGTACTTC. The entire variable domain, with the rest obtained from reference TRBV2 and TRBJ2-7, is as follows: EPEVTQTPSHQVTQMGQEVILRCVPISNHLYFYWYRQILGQKVEFLVSFYNNEISEKSEIFDDQFSVERPDGSNFTLKIRSTKLEDSAMYFCAYLGQEPYEQYFGPGTRLTVT.